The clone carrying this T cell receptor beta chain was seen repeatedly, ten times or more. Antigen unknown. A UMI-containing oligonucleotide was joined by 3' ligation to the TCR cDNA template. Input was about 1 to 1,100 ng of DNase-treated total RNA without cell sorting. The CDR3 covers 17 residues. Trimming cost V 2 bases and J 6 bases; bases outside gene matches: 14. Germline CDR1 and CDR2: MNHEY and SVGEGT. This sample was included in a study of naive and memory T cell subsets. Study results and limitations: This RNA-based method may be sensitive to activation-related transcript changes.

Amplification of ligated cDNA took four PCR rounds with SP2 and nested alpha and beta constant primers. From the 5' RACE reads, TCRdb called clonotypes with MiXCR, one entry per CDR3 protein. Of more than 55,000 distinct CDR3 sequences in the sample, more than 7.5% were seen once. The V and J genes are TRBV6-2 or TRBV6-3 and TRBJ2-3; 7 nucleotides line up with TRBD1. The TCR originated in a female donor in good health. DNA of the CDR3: TGTGCCAGCAGTTACCCTACTGGACGACAGGGCTACGATACGCAGTATTTT. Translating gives CASSYPTGRQGYDTQYF.